Sequencing of this TCR beta chain was carried out in a study of OX40 agonist ivuxolimab in advanced cancers. On the study more broadly: Partial responses were seen in three patients, one with hepatocellular carcinoma and two with cutaneous melanoma.

Comments on this clone: Its cognate antigen is unknown.

Study-level points and caveats: On average, CD8+ T cells showed a greater number of expanded clones than CD4+.

Clones were sequenced by immunoSEQ multiplex PCR, and TCRdb holds only the in-frame ones, with some missing. The table includes some 44,000 clones, 75% to 90% detected once. CDR3 size: 15 residues. The germline CDR1 and CDR2 sequences are SEHNR and FQNEAQ (reference sequence). Trimming left V 5 bases short and J 0 bases short, with 13 bases between. This clonotype was obtained from an adult with an advanced solid tumor such as melanoma, head and neck, liver or kidney cancer. The chain has TRBV7-9 and TRBJ1-2; possibly TRBD1 for D (5 bases). The sample was CD4+ or CD8+ T cells sorted from blood, taken in a trial of the OX40 agonist ivuxolimab. In DNA, the CDR3 is TGTGCCAGCAGCCAAGACCTACAGGCTAACTATGGCTACACCTTC. Its translation: CASSQDLQANYGYTF.